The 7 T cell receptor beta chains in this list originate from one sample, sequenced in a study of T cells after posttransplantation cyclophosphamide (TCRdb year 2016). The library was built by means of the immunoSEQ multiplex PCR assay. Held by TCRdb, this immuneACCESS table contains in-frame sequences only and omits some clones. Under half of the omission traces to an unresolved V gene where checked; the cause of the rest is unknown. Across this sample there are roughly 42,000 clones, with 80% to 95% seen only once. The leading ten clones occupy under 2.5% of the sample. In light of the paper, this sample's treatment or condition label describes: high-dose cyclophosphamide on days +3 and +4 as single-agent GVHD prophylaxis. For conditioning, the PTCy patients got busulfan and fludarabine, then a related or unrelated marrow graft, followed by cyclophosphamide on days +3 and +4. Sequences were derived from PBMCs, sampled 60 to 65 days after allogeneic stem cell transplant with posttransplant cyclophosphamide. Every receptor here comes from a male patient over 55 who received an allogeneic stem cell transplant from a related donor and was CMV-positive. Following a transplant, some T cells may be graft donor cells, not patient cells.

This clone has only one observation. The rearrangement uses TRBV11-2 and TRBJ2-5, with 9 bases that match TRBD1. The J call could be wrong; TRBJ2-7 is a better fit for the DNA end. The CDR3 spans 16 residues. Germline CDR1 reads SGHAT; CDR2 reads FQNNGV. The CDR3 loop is CASSLVNRDRVYEQYF. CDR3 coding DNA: TGTGCCAGCAGCTTAGTGAACCGGGACAGGGTCTACGAGCAGTACTTC.

In DNA form, the CDR3 reads TGTGCCAGCAGCTTGCAGGGCCAGGGGGACACTGAAGCTTTCTTT. Its protein is CASSLQGQGDTEAFF. This chain links TRBV7-9 with TRBJ1-1; TRBD1 matches 7 bases. Germline CDR1 SEHNR, CDR2 FQNEAQ (reference sequence). J lost 3 bases, V lost 3 bases, and 7 bases had no gene match. CDR3 size: 15 residues.

The chain's CDR3 is CASSVGAGGPDTQYF. In DNA, the CDR3 is TGTGCCAGCAGCGTAGGGGCGGGGGGGCCAGATACGCAGTATTTT. The rearrangement links TRBV9 to TRBJ2-3, with 9 bases identical to TRBD2. The CDR3 consists of 15 residues. Losses at the gene ends were 0 bases for V and 4 bases for J; bases not matched to a gene: 3. Per germline, CDR1 SGDLS and CDR2 YYNGEE. The whole variable domain, remainder taken from reference TRBV9 and TRBJ2-3, is DSGVTQTPKHLITATGQRVTLRCSPRSGDLSVYWYQQSLDQGLQFLIQYYNGEERAKGNILERFSAQQFPDLHSELNLSSLELGDSALYFCASSVGAGGPDTQYFGPGTRLTVL.

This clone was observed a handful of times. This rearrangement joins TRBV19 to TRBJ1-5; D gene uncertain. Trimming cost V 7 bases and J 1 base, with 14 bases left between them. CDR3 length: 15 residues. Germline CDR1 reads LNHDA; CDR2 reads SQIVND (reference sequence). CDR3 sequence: CASTQSLNSNQPQHF. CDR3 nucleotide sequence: TGTGCCAGTACTCAGTCGCTTAACAGCAATCAGCCCCAGCATTTT.

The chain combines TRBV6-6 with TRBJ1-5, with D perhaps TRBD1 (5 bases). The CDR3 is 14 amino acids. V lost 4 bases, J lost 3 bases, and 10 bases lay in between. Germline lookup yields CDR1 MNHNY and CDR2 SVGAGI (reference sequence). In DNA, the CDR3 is TGTGCCAGCAGTTCCACAGGTACCAATCAGCCCCAGCATTTT. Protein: CASSSTGTNQPQHF.

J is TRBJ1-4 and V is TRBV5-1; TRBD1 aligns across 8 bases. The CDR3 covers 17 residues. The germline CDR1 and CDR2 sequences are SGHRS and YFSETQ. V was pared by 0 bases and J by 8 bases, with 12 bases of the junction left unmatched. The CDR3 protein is CASSLEAGGALGEKLFF. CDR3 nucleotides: TGCGCCAGCAGCTTGGAGGCAGGGGGCGCTTTAGGCGAAAAACTGTTTTTT.

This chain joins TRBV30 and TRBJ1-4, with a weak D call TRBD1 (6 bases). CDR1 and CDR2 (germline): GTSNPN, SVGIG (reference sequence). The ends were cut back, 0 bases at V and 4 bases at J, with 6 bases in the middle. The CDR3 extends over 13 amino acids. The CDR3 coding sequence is TGTGCCTGGAGTGTAGGGGGTAATGAAAAACTGTTTTTT. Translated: CAWSVGGNEKLFF. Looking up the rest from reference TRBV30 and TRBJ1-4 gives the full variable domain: SQTIHQWPATLVQPVGSPLSLECTVEGTSNPNLYWYRQAAGRGLQLLFYSVGIGQISSEVPQNLSASRPQDRQFILSSKKLLLSDSGFYLCAWSVGGNEKLFFGSGTQLSVL.